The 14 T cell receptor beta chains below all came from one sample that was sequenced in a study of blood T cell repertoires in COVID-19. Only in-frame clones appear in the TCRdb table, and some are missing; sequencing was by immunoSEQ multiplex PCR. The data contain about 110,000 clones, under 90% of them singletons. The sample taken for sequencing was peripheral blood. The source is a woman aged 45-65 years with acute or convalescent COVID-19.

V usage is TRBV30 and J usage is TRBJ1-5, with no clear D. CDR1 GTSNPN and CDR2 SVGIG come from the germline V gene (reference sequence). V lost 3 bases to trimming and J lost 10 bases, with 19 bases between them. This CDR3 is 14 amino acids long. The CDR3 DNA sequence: TGTGCCTGGAGCCCCCGCGGAGGCCCCGGCCCCCAGCATTTT. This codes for CAWSPRGGPGPQHF.

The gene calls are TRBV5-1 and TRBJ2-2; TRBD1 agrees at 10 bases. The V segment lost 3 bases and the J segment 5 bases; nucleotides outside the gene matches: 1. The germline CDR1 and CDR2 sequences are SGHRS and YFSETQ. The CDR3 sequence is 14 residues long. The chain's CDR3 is CASSWTGGTGELFF. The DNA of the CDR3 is TGCGCCAGCAGCTGGACAGGGGGAACCGGGGAGCTGTTTTTT.

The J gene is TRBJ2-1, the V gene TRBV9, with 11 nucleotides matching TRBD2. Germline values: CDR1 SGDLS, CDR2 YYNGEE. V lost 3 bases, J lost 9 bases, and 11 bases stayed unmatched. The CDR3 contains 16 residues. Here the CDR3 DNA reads TGTGCCAGCAGCGCCCAGGATAGCGGGGGGGTACGTGAGCAGTTCTTC. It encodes CASSAQDSGGVREQFF.

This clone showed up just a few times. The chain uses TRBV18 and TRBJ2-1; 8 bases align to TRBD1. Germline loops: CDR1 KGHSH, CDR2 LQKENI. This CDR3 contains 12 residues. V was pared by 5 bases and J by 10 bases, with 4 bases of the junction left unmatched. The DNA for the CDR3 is TGTGCCAGCTCAGGACAGGGAAGCGAGCAGTTCTTC. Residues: CASSGQGSEQFF. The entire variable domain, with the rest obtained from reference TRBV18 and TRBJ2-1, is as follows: NAGVMQNPRHLVRRRGQEARLRCSPMKGHSHVYWYRQLPEEGLKFMVYLQKENIIDESGMPKERFSAEFPKEGPSILRIQQVVRGDSAAYFCASSGQGSEQFFGPGTRLTVL.

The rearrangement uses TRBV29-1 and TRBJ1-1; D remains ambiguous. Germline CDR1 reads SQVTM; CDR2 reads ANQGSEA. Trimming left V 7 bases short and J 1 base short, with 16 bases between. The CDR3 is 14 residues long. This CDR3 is CSAEGPSGNTEAFF. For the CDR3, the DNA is TGCAGCGCCGAGGGCCCTTCGGGGAACACTGAAGCTTTCTTT.

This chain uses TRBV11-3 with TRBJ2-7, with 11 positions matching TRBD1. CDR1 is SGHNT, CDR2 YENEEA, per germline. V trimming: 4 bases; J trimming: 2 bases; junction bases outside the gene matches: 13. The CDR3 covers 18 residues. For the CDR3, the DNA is TGTGCCAGCAGCTCTGGGACAGGGGGATCCCCATTTACCTACGAGCAGTACTTC. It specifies CASSSGTGGSPFTYEQYF.

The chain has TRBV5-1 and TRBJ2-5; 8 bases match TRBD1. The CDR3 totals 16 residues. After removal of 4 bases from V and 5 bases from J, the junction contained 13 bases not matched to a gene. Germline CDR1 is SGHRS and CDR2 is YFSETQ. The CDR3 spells CASSQATGGMGETQYF. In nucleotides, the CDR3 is TGCGCCAGCAGCCAAGCTACAGGGGGAATGGGGGAGACCCAGTACTTC.

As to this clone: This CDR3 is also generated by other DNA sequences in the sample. The CDR3 sequence: CSARVETEAFF. DNA of the CDR3: TGCAGTGCTAGAGTAGAGACTGAAGCTTTCTTT. V is TRBV20-1 and J is TRBJ1-1, with D hard to call. Germline V CDR1 and CDR2: DFQATT, SNEGSKA (reference sequence). This CDR3 region has 11 residues. Trimming pared 1 base from V and 5 bases from J, leaving 5 bases between.

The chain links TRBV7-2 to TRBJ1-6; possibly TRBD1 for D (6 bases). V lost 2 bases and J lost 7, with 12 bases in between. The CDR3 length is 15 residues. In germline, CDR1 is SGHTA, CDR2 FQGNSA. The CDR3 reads CASSLRGGRNSPLHF. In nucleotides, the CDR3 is TGTGCCAGCAGCTTAAGGGGGGGCCGGAATTCACCCCTCCACTTT.

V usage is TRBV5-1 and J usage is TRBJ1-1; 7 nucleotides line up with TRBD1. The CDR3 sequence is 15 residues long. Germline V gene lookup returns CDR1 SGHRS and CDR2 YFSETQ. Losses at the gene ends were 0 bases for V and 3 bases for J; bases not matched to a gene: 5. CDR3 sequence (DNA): TGCGCCAGCAGCTTGGAAGCAGGGGGTTACACTGAAGCTTTCTTT. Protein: CASSLEAGGYTEAFF.

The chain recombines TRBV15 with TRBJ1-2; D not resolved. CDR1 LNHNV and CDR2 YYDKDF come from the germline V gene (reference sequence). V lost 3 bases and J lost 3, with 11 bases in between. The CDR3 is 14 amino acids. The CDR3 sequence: CATSSDYTHYGYTF. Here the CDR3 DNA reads TGTGCCACCAGCAGTGACTACACGCACTATGGCTACACCTTC. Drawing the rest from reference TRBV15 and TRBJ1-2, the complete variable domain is DAMVIQNPRYQVTQFGKPVTLSCSQTLNHNVMYWYQQKSSQAPKLLFHYYDKDFNNEADTPDNFQSRRPNTSFCFLDIRSPGLGDTAMYLCATSSDYTHYGYTFGSGTRLTVV.

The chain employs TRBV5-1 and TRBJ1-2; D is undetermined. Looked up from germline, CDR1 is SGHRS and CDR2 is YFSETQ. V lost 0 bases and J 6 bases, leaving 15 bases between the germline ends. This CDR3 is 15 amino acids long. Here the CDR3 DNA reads TGCGCCAGCAGCTTGGCAAACCCAGAGGGTGATGGCTACACCTTC. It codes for CASSLANPEGDGYTF.

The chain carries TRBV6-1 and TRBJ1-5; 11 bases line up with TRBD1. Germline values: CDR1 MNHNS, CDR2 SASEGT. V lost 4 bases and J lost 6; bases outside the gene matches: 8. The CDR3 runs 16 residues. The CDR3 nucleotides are TGTGCCAGCAGTGCCCCCGGGACAGGGGGGATTCAGCCCCAGCATTTT. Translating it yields CASSAPGTGGIQPQHF.

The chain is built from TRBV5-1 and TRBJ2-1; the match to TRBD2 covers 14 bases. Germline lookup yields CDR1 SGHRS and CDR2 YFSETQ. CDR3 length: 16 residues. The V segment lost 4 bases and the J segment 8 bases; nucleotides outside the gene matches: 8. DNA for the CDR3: TGCGCCAGCAGCGCCCGGACTAGCGGGGGGAGGGATGAGCAGTTCTTC. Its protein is CASSARTSGGRDEQFF.